Listed below are T cell receptor beta chains from one sample, sequenced in a study of cytomegalovirus exposure and HLA in healthy donors. The protocol was immunoSEQ multiplex PCR, while the TCRdb copy is restricted to in-frame clones and leaves out a portion. The repertoire has about 160,000 clones, roughly 85% of them found once; the top ten carry about 2%. Material for sequencing was PBMCs. The receptor set was obtained from a middle-aged man in good health and CMV-seronegative. Each CDR3 is given with its conserved first and last residue. The D gene is left open where the match is weak. Not all rows give a size; the values are once, few, many and, for expanded clones, a class.

.	TRBV30	TRBD1	TRBJ2-5	CAWSAGTGPGQETQYF	TGTGCCTGGAGTGCCGGGACAGGTCCTGGCCAAGAGACCCAGTACTTC
.	TRBV7-4	.	TRBJ2-7	CASSLGERQYF	TGTGCCAGCAGCTTAGGGGAGAGGCAGTACTTC
.	TRBV10-3	.	TRBJ2-7	CAISDSGFPTYEQYF	TGTGCCATCAGTGACTCAGGGTTTCCAACCTACGAGCAGTACTTC
.	TRBV28	TRBD1	TRBJ2-7	CASRPGQGAPYEQYF	TGTGCCAGCAGGCCGGGACAGGGGGCCCCCTACGAGCAGTACTTC
.	TRBV11-2	.	TRBJ2-3	CASRVTLSFGDTQYF	TGTGCCAGCAGAGTCACTTTATCCTTCGGAGATACGCAGTATTTT
.	TRBV5-1	.	TRBJ2-6	CASSLTGLTGANVLTF	TGCGCCAGCAGCTTGACCGGACTAACTGGGGCCAACGTCCTGACTTTC
few	TRBV18	.	TRBJ2-3	CASSPGTGSTDTQYF	TGTGCCAGCTCACCAGGAACAGGAAGCACAGATACGCAGTATTTT
.	TRBV6-6	TRBD2	TRBJ2-3	CASSYSGGRTQYF	TGTGCCAGCAGTTATTCGGGCGGGAGGACGCAGTATTTT
.	TRBV6-6	TRBD1	TRBJ2-4	CASRPGQGFDIQYF	TGTGCCAGCAGGCCGGGACAGGGATTTGACATTCAGTACTTC
.	TRBV5-5	TRBD2	TRBJ2-4	CASRWLAGGNIQYF	TGTGCCAGCAGGTGGCTGGCGGGAGGTAACATTCAGTACTTC
.	TRBV5-1	TRBD2	TRBJ2-7	CASSSGLAGTYEQYF	TGCGCCAGCAGCTCGGGACTAGCGGGAACCTACGAGCAGTACTTC
.	TRBV5-1	TRBD2	TRBJ2-5	CASSLVLAGGPGETQYF	TGCGCCAGCAGCTTGGTTCTAGCGGGAGGGCCGGGGGAGACCCAGTACTTC
few	TRBV28	.	TRBJ2-6	CATQGSGANVLTF	TGTGCTACACAGGGCTCTGGGGCCAACGTCCTGACTTTC
.	TRBV27	.	TRBJ2-5	CASSLWGGGGETQYF	TGTGCCAGCAGTTTATGGGGGGGAGGGGGAGAGACCCAGTACTTC
.	TRBV29-1	.	TRBJ2-1	CSVRNRTSEQFF	TGCAGCGTAAGGAATCGGACATCTGAGCAGTTCTTC
few	TRBV6-5	TRBD1	TRBJ2-1	CASSRGGSEQFF	TGTGCCAGCAGTAGAGGGGGCAGTGAGCAGTTCTTC
.	TRBV2	.	TRBJ2-3	CASSFASASDTQYF	TGTGCCAGCAGTTTCGCTAGCGCGTCAGATACGCAGTATTTT
.	TRBV2	TRBD1	TRBJ2-7	CASRTGVANEQYF	TGTGCCAGCAGGACAGGGGTGGCCAACGAGCAGTACTTC
.	TRBV15	TRBD2	TRBJ2-6	CATSRVSGSSGANVLTF	TGTGCCACCAGCAGAGTTAGCGGGAGCTCTGGGGCCAACGTCCTGACTTTC
.	TRBV6-1	TRBD2	TRBJ2-1	CASSPGLSVFF	TGTGCCAGCAGCCCGGGACTAAGCGTGTTCTTC
few	TRBV7-9	TRBD2	TRBJ2-1	CSSSLARGEQFF	TGTTCCAGCAGCTTAGCGCGGGGGGAGCAGTTCTTC
.	TRBV6-1	TRBD1	TRBJ1-2	CASSEAVQGRGYTF	TGTGCCAGCAGTGAAGCAGTACAGGGGAGGGGCTACACCTTC
.	TRBV18	TRBD2	TRBJ2-7	CASSPIVAGTVYEQYF	TGTGCCAGCTCACCAATAGTAGCGGGAACGGTCTACGAGCAGTACTTC
.	TRBV4-2	TRBD1	TRBJ1-4	CASSQVSGQGVTNEKLFF	TGTGCCAGCAGCCAAGTCTCCGGACAGGGGGTAACTAATGAAAAACTGTTTTTT
.	TRBV29-1	.	TRBJ2-1	CSVEAPTNRVMGEQFF	TGCAGCGTTGAAGCGCCGACGAACAGGGTTATGGGTGAGCAGTTCTTC
.	TRBV19	.	TRBJ1-5	CASMSVGGSNQPQHF	TGTGCCAGTATGTCCGTTGGCGGGAGCAATCAGCCCCAGCATTTT
once	TRBV9	TRBD1	TRBJ1-1	CASFRTGEGSEAFF	TGTGCCAGCTTCCGGACAGGGGAGGGATCTGAAGCTTTCTTT
.	TRBV7-9	TRBD1	TRBJ1-4	CASSFTEGAGTNEKLFF	TGTGCCAGCAGCTTCACGGAGGGGGCCGGGACTAATGAAAAACTGTTTTTT
.	TRBV25-1	.	TRBJ2-7	CASSPSRGGRFTYEQYF	TGTGCCAGCAGCCCCTCCCGCGGAGGGAGATTTACCTACGAGCAGTACTTC
once	TRBV7-6	TRBD2	TRBJ2-7	CASSLASGRGRDYEQYF	TGTGCCAGCAGCTTAGCAAGCGGGAGAGGAAGGGACTACGAGCAGTACTTC
.	TRBV11-2	.	TRBJ2-1	CASSLSTVGEQFF	TGTGCCAGCAGCCTGTCAACTGTCGGTGAGCAGTTCTTC
few	TRBV15	.	TRBJ1-5	CATSRGQDHSGQPQHF	TGTGCCACCAGCAGAGGACAGGACCACTCGGGTCAGCCCCAGCATTTT
few	TRBV6-1	.	TRBJ1-2	CASIPLSYRDGYTF	TGTGCCAGCATTCCCCTGTCGTATCGAGATGGCTACACCTTC
.	TRBV7-8	TRBD1	TRBJ1-2	CASSLQGARGYTF	TGTGCCAGCAGCTTACAGGGGGCGAGGGGCTACACCTTC
.	TRBV30	.	TRBJ2-7	CAWSRGGQFTFSEQYF	TGTGCCTGGAGTCGGGGTGGACAGTTTACATTCTCCGAGCAGTACTTC
few	TRBV7-9	.	TRBJ2-7	CASSHPGASSEQYF	TGTGCCAGCAGTCACCCAGGGGCCTCTTCCGAGCAGTACTTC
.	TRBV13	.	TRBJ1-3	CASSLLGFSGNTIYF	TGTGCCAGCAGCTTACTAGGATTCTCTGGAAACACCATATATTTT
.	TRBV6-1	TRBD1	TRBJ1-1	CASIMDRVRTEAFF	TGTGCCAGCATCATGGACAGGGTACGGACTGAAGCTTTCTTT
.	TRBV19	TRBD1	TRBJ2-6	CATRDRGNSGANVLTF	TGTGCCACGAGGGACAGGGGAAACTCTGGGGCCAACGTCCTGACTTTC
.	TRBV30	TRBD1	TRBJ1-1	CAWTRDSEIEAFF	TGTGCCTGGACCAGGGACAGCGAAATTGAAGCTTTCTTT
medium-sized	TRBV25-1	TRBD2	TRBJ2-2	CASSEYGGEGSNTGELFF	TGTGCCAGCAGTGAATATGGGGGGGAGGGATCGAACACCGGGGAGCTGTTTTTT
.	TRBV5-4	.	TRBJ2-3	CASSPSGGGFTDTQYF	TGTGCCAGCAGCCCATCTGGTGGAGGCTTCACAGATACGCAGTATTTT
once	TRBV18	.	TRBJ2-7	CASSRDRYEQYF	TGTGCCAGCTCCCGCGACAGGTACGAGCAGTACTTC
.	TRBV5-1	TRBD2	TRBJ2-7	CASSPTGTSGAPLSYEQYF	TGCGCCAGCAGCCCGACCGGGACTAGCGGGGCCCCCCTCTCCTACGAGCAGTACTTC
.	TRBV27	TRBD1	TRBJ1-4	CASSLLGGQEKLFF	TGTGCCAGCAGTTTATTAGGGGGCCAGGAAAAACTGTTTTTT
.	TRBV7-9	.	TRBJ2-7	CASRAIRGVLGYEQYF	TGTGCCAGCAGAGCCATCCGGGGAGTCCTGGGCTACGAGCAGTACTTC
.	TRBV28	.	TRBJ1-4	CASSAPGATNEKLFF	TGTGCCAGCAGTGCCCCAGGGGCAACTAATGAAAAACTGTTTTTT
.	TRBV15	.	TRBJ1-1	CATSRGGGTEAFF	TGTGCCACCAGCAGAGGGGGAGGGACTGAAGCTTTCTTT
.	TRBV5-1	TRBD2	TRBJ2-5	CASSLEPSGAQETQYF	TGCGCCAGCAGCTTGGAACCAAGCGGGGCCCAAGAGACCCAGTACTTC
.	TRBV5-5	TRBD1	TRBJ2-7	CASSLEGQVFYEQYF	TGTGCCAGCAGCTTGGAGGGACAGGTCTTTTACGAGCAGTACTTC
.	TRBV27	.	TRBJ2-7	CASSLSWGRRYEQYF	TGTGCCAGCAGTTTATCTTGGGGGCGCAGGTACGAGCAGTACTTC